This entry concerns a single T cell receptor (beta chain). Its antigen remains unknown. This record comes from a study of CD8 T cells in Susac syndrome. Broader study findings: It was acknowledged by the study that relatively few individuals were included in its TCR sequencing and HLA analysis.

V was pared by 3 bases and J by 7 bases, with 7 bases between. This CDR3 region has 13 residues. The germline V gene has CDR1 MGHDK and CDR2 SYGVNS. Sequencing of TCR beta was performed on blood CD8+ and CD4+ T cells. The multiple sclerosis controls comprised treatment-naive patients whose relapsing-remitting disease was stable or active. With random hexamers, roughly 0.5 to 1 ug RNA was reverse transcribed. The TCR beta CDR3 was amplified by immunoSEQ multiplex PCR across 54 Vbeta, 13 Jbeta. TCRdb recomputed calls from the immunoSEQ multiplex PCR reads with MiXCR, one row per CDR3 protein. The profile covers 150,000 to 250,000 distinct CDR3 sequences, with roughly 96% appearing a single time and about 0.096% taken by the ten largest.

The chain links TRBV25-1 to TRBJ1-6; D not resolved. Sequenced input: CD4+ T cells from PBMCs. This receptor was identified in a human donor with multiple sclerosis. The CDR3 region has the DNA TGTGCCAGCAGTGATACCGGGAATTCACCCCTCCACTTT. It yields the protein CASSDTGNSPLHF.